The clone carrying this T cell receptor (beta chain) has just a few counts. As yet, its antigen is unknown. The sample belongs to a study of blood T cells in healthy people across ages. Points from the study as a whole: Diversity was estimated from one million T cells, and these estimates were considered underestimates. With age, beta diversity per million T cells declined roughly linearly, significantly by 35 to 40. Donor CMV status, an unknown factor, possibly confounded changes in expanded clonotypes.

V trimming: 7 bases; J trimming: 4 bases; junction bases outside the gene matches: 10. CDR3 length: 15 amino acids. CDR1 and CDR2 from the germline V gene are SQVTM and ANQGSEA. Primed by a sample-barcoded 5' primer and a J-beta primer mix, a second PCR proceeded for roughly 6 to 12 cycles. Each of the samples gave a minimum of 2.5 million paired-end reads that contained CDR3. One entry per CDR3 protein, called by TCRdb with MiXCR from the 5' RACE reads. The sample lists roughly 1.4 million distinct CDR3 sequences; approximately 60% were seen once. Material: blood. This clonotype was obtained from a man aged 18 to 29 in good health. The chain uses TRBV29-1 and TRBJ2-5; 12 nucleotides align to TRBD1. In nucleotides, the CDR3 is TGCAGCGCCCGGGGACAGGGGGCGGACGGAGAGACCCAGTACTTC. This codes for CSARGQGADGETQYF.